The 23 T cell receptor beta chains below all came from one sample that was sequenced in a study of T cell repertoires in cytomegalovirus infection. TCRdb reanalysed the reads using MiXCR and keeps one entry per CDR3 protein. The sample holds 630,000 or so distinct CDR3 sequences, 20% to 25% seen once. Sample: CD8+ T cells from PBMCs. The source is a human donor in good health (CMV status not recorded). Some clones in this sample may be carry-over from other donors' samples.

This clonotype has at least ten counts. The CDR3 spells CASSARDRGRPDTQYF. The CDR3 DNA reads TGTGCCAGCAGCGCCCGGGACAGGGGCCGTCCAGATACGCAGTATTTT. The chain is built from TRBV7-3 and TRBJ2-3; 10 bases match TRBD1. The germline V gene has CDR1 SGHTA and CDR2 FQGTGA. This CDR3 has 16 amino acids. V lost 5 bases and J lost 4; bases outside the gene matches: 9.

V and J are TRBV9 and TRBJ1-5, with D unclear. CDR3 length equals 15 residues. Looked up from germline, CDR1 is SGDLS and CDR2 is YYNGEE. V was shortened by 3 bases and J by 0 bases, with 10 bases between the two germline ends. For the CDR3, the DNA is TGTGCCAGCAGCGCCGGTAGTAATAGCAATCAGCCCCAGCATTTT. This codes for CASSAGSNSNQPQHF.

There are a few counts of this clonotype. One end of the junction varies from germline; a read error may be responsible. CDR3 in amino acids: CASSAGQGKIYEQFF. The DNA for the CDR3 is TGTGCTAGCAGCGCAGGACAGGGGAAGATCTATGAGCAGTTCTTC. The chain has TRBV7-7 and TRBJ2-1, with 9 nucleotides matching TRBD1. The CDR3 sequence is 15 residues long. In germline, CDR1 is SSHAT, CDR2 FNYEAQ (reference sequence).

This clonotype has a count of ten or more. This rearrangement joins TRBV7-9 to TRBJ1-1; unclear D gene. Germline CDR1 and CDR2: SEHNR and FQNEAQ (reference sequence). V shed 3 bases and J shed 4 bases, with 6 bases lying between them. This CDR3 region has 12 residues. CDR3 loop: CASSFRATEAFF. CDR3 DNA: TGTGCCAGCAGCTTCAGAGCCACTGAAGCTTTCTTT.

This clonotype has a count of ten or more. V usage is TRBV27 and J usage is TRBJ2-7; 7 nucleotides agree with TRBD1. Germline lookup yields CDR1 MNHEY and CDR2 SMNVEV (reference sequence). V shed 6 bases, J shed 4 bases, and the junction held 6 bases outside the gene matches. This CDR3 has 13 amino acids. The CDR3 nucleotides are TGTGCCAGCAGCCCTGGGACAGCATACGAGCAGTACTTC. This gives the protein CASSPGTAYEQYF.

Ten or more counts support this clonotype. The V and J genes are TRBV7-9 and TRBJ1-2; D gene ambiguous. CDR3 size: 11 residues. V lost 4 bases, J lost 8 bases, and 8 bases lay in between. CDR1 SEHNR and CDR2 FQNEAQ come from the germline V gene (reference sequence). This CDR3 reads CASSSSWGYTF. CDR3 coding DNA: TGTGCCAGCAGCTCGTCGTGGGGCTACACCTTC.

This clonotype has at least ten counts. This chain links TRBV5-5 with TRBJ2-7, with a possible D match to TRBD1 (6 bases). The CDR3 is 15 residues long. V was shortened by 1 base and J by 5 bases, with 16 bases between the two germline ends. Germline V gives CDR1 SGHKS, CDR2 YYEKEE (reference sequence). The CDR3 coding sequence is TGTGCCAGCAGCTTGATTTCGACAGGTCTGAACGAGCAGTACGTC. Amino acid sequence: CASSLISTGLNEQYV.

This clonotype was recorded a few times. The CDR3 bases are TGCAGCGTTGAAGTGGGGTGGGGCTACACCGGGGAGCTGTTTTTT. It is translated as CSVEVGWGYTGELFF. The rearrangement joins TRBV29-1 to TRBJ2-2, with D maybe TRBD1 (5 bases). In germline, CDR1 is SQVTM, CDR2 ANQGSEA. CDR3 length: 15 amino acids. Trimming removed 1 base at V and 3 bases at J, with 12 bases between.

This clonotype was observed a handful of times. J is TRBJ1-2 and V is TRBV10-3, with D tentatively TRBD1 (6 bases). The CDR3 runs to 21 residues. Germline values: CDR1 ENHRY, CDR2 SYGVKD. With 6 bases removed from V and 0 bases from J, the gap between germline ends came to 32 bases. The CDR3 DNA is TGTGCCATCAGGACGTGGAACCCTGACAGGATCTACCACTCAACTAACTATGGCTACACCTTC. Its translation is CAIRTWNPDRIYHSTNYGYTF.

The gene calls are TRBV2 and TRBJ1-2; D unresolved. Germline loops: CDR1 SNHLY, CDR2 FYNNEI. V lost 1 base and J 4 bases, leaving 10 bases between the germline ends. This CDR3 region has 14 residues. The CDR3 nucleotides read TGTGCCAGCAGTGAAGTGCGGAATCCCTATGGCTACACCTTC. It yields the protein CASSEVRNPYGYTF.

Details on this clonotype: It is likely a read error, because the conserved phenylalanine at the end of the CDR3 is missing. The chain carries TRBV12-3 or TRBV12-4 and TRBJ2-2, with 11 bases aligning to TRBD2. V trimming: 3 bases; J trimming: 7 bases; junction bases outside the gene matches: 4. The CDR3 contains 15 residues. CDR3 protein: CASSFSGGAVGELFI. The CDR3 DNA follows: TGTGCCAGCAGTTTTAGCGGGGGGGCGGTCGGGGAGCTGTTTATT.

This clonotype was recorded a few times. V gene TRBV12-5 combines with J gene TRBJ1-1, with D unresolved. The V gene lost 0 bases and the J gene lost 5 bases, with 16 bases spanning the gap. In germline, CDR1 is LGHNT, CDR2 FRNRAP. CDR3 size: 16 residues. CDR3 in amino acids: CASGLVLYTGRTEAFF. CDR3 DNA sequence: TGTGCTAGTGGTTTGGTACTTTACACCGGTCGTACTGAAGCTTTCTTT.

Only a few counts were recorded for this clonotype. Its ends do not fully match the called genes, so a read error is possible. The CDR3 region is CASSLAAGARETQYF. Here the CDR3 DNA reads TGTGCTAGCAGCTTAGCGGCGGGGGCGCGGGAGACCCAGTACTTC. J is TRBJ2-5 and V is TRBV7-7, with D perhaps TRBD2 (7 bases). CDR1 is SSHAT, CDR2 FNYEAQ, per germline (reference sequence). This CDR3 is built from 15 residues. The entire variable domain, with the rest obtained from reference TRBV7-7 and TRBJ2-5, is as follows: GAGVSQSPRYKVTKRGQDVTLRCDPISSHATLYWYQQALGQGPEFLTYFNYEAQPDKSGLPSDRFSAERPEGSISTLTIQRTEQRDSAMYRCASSLAAGARETQYFGPGTRLLVL.

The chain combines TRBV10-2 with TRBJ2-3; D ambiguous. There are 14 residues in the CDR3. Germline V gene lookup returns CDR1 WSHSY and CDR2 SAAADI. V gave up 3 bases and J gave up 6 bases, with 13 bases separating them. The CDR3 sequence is CASSDREEADTQYF. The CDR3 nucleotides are TGCGCCAGCAGTGATCGCGAAGAGGCGGATACGCAGTATTTT.

CDR3 nucleotides: TGTGCCAGCAATCTAGGGACAGGGGGCCAACATAGCACAGATACGCAGTATTTT. Translated, it gives CASNLGTGGQHSTDTQYF. The rearrangement links TRBV5-3 to TRBJ2-3, with 12 nucleotides matching TRBD1. TRBV5-3 has ORF status, its function being uncertain. The trim removed 8 bases at V and 0 bases at J, leaving 13 bases unmatched. This CDR3 region has 18 residues.

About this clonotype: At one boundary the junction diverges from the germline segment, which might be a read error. The DNA of the CDR3 is TGTGCCAACAGTCTTCGTCCCCAGACAGCCTACGAGCAGTACTTC. It specifies CANSLRPQTAYEQYF. The chain has TRBV27 and TRBJ2-7; D possibly corresponds to TRBD1 (5 bases). Germline values: CDR1 MNHEY, CDR2 SMNVEV (reference sequence). There are 15 residues in the CDR3.

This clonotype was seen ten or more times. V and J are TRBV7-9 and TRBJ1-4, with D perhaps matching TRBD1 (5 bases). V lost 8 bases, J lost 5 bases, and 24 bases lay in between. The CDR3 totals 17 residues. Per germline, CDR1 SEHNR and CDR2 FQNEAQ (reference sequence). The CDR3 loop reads CASRGERDAGGNEKLFF. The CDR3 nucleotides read TGTGCCAGCCGGGGGGAGAGGGACGCCGGGGGGAATGAAAAACTGTTTTTT.

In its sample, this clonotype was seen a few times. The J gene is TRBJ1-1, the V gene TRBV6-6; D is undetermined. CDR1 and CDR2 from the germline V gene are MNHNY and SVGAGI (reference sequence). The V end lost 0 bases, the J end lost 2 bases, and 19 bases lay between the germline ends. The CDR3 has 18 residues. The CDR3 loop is CASSYSTPHVGVNTEAFF. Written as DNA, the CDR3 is TGTGCCAGCAGTTACTCAACCCCTCACGTTGGGGTTAACACTGAAGCTTTCTTT.

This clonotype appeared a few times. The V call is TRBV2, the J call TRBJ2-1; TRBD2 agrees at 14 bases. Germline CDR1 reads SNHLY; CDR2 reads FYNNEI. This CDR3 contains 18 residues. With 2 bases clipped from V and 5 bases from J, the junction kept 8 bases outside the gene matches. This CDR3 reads CASSERLAGGSRDNEQFF. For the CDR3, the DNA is TGTGCCAGCAGTGAAAGACTAGCGGGGGGGTCTAGGGACAATGAGCAGTTCTTC.

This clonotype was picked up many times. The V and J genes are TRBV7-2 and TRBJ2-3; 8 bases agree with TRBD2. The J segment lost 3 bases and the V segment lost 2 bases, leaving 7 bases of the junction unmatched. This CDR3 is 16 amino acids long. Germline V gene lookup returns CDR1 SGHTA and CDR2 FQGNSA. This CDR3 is CASSLLTGGATDTQYF. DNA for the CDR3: TGTGCCAGCAGCTTACTAACGGGGGGGGCGACAGATACGCAGTATTTT.

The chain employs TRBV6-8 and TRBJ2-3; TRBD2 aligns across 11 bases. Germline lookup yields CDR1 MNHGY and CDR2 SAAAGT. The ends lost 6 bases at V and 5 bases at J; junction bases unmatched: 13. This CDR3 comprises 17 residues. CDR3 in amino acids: CASRRTSGGPVGDTQYF. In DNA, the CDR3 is TGTGCCAGCAGGCGCACTAGCGGGGGCCCCGTGGGAGATACGCAGTATTTT.

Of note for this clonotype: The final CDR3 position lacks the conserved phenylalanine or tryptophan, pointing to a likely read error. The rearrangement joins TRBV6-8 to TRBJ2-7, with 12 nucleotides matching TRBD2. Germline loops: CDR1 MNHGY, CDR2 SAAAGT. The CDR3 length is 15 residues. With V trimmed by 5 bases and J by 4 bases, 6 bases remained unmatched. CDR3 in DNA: TGTGCCAGCAGTCGACTAGCGGGGGAGTTATACGAGCAGTACATC. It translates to CASSRLAGELYEQYI.

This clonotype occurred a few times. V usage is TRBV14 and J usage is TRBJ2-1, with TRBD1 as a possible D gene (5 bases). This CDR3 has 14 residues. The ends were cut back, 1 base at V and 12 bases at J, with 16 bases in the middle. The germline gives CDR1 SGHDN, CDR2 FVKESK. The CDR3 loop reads CASSQVGAPLGQFF. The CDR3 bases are TGTGCCAGCAGCCAAGTAGGGGCTCCCCTAGGGCAGTTCTTC.